This TCR delta chain came from a study of gamma-delta chains in newborns, infants, children. Turning to the study itself: Microbial exposure reportedly drives polyclonal innate γδ T cell expansion after birth.

TCRdb redid the clone calls on the reads with CATT. The sample contains 1,500 to 2,000 delta-chain clones, 6.5% to 8.5% of which appear only once. Germline-derived CDR1 and CDR2 are GEAIGNYY and EKD. CDR3 length: 20 residues. Worth noting for this clone: A far larger clone is off by one base, so a read error is likely.

The clonotype originates from a child who was a newborn, infant or young child, either healthy, febrile or measles-vaccinated (not recorded which). V and J are TRDV2 and TRDJ3, with 7 bases aligning to TRDD3. The sample taken for sequencing was blood. In DNA, the CDR3 is TGTGCCTGTGTCGTACTGGGGATTGAACGCCGTGACTGGGGCACCCGACAGATGTTTTTC. Encoded protein: CACVVLGIERRDWGTRQMFF.